Below, 9 T cell receptor beta chains from the same sample are listed, as sequenced in a study of cytomegalovirus exposure and HLA in healthy donors. With 60 Vbeta and 13 Jbeta primers, the PCR was carried out. Produced via immunoSEQ multiplex PCR; TCRdb's table is partial and in-frame only. The table has more than 85,000 clones, 60% to 85% seen once; the top ten hold around 5.1%. Sequencing was performed on PBMCs. These receptors were collected from a male donor in good health and CMV-seronegative.

The chain carries TRBV4-2 and TRBJ2-3; D gene uncertain. The CDR3 is made up of 14 amino acids. CDR1 LGHNA and CDR2 YNFKEQ come from the germline V gene. V was cut by 0 bases and J by 5 bases, with 9 bases left in between. The CDR3 DNA reads as TGTGCCAGCAGCCAAGATCTTATAGAAGATACGCAGTATTTT. It is translated as CASSQDLIEDTQYF.

This sequence joins TRBV5-1 and TRBJ2-6; 7 nucleotides align to TRBD2. Germline lookup yields CDR1 SGHRS and CDR2 YFSETQ. The CDR3 is made up of 15 amino acids. V lost 4 bases, J lost 2 bases, and 3 bases stayed unmatched. CDR3 sequence: CASSQGGAGANVLTF. CDR3 DNA sequence: TGCGCCAGCAGCCAGGGAGGGGCTGGGGCCAACGTCCTGACTTTC.

The rearrangement links TRBV19 to TRBJ2-3; D is possibly TRBD2 (5 bases). The CDR3 runs to 14 residues. V was trimmed by 4 bases and J by 4 bases, leaving 12 bases between them. CDR1 and CDR2 (germline): LNHDA, SQIVND (reference sequence). The CDR3 here is CASSTGILADTQYF. In DNA form, the CDR3 reads TGTGCCAGTAGTACCGGGATTCTGGCAGATACGCAGTATTTT.

The J gene is TRBJ2-7, the V gene TRBV27; possible D gene TRBD1, 6 bases. CDR3 length: 14 amino acids. Trimming removed 6 bases at V and 5 bases at J, with 17 bases between. The V gene's germline CDR1 is MNHEY and CDR2 SMNVEV (reference sequence). The CDR3 DNA reads as TGTGCCAGCAGCCTCCGGGACACCCGGGACGAGCAGTACTTC. It codes for CASSLRDTRDEQYF.

This rearrangement joins TRBV30 to TRBJ2-5, with 9 bases that match TRBD2. The V segment lost 7 bases and the J segment 0 bases; nucleotides outside the gene matches: 9. Germline CDR1 GTSNPN, CDR2 SVGIG (reference sequence). This CDR3 spans 15 amino acids. In DNA, the CDR3 is TGTGCCTCGGTAGGAGCGGGAGGCCACCAAGAGACCCAGTACTTC. Its translation is CASVGAGGHQETQYF.

V usage is TRBV7-9 and J usage is TRBJ2-2, with TRBD2 matching 8 bases. Trimming took 4 bases from V and 7 from J; bases not matched to a gene: 5. This CDR3 contains 14 residues. Germline CDR1 and CDR2: SEHNR and FQNEAQ (reference sequence). CDR3 amino acids: CASSSGLVVGELFF. The CDR3 bases are TGTGCCAGCAGCTCGGGACTAGTCGTCGGGGAGCTGTTTTTT.

Here the CDR3 reads CASSRDRLRTYF. The CDR3 nucleotides are TGTGCCAGCAGCCGAGACAGGTTGAGGACATACTTC. The rearrangement joins TRBV7-6 to TRBJ2-7, with D tentatively TRBD1 (6 bases). The germline V gene encodes CDR1 SGHVS and CDR2 FNYEAQ. CDR3 length: 12 amino acids. Between the trimmed V and J ends, which lost 5 bases and 13 bases, there was a span of 18 bases.

This chain connects TRBV7-3 to TRBJ2-1; D might be TRBD1 (6 bases). The CDR3 is 15 residues long. From germline, CDR1 is SGHTA and CDR2 FQGTGA. The germline V and J ends were trimmed by 5 bases and 4 bases, with 15 bases remaining between them. The CDR3 nucleotides are TGTGCCAGCAGCCCTGGACAGTCATTTTACAATGAGCAGTTCTTC. As protein: CASSPGQSFYNEQFF.

This clone occurred a few times. The chain uses TRBV27 and TRBJ2-2, with 13 bases fitting TRBD2. V was pared by 6 bases and J by 4 bases, with 14 bases of the junction left unmatched. CDR1 is MNHEY and CDR2 is SMNVEV in the germline V gene (reference sequence). This CDR3 is 19 amino acids long. The CDR3 here is CASSTDWTSGSYGTGELFF. DNA for the CDR3: TGTGCCAGCAGCACGGACTGGACTAGCGGGAGTTATGGCACCGGGGAGCTGTTTTTT.